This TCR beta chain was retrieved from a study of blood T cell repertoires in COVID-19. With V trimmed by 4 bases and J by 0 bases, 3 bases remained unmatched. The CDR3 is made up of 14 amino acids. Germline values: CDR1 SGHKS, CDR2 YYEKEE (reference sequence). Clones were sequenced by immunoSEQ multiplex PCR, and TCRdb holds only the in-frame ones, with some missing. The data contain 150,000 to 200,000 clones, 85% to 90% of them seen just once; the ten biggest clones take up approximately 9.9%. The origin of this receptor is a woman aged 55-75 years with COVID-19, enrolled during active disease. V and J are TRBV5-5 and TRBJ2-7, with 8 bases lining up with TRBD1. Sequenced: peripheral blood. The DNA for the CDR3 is TGTGCCAGCAGCCCCGACAGGGGCTCCTACGAGCAGTACTTC. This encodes CASSPDRGSYEQYF.